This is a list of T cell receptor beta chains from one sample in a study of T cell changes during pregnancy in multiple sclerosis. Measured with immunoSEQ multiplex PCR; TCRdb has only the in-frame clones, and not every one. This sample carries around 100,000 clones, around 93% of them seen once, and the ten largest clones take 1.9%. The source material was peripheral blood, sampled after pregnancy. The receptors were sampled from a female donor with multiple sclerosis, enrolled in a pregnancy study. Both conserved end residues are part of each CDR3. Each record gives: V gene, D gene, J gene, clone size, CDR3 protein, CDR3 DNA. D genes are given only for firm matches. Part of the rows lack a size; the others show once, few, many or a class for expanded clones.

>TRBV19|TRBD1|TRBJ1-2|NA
CASISDRGLYGYTF
TGTGCCAGTATTTCGGACAGGGGGCTCTATGGCTACACCTTC
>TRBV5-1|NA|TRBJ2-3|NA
CASSLYRADTQYF
TGCGCCAGCAGCTTGTACAGGGCAGATACGCAGTATTTT
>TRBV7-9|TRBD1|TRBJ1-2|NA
CASSWTGDGYTF
TGTGCCAGCAGCTGGACAGGGGATGGCTACACCTTC
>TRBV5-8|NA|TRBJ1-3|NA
CASSLGQGLLSGNTIYF
TGTGCCAGCAGCTTGGGGCAGGGGCTCCTGTCTGGAAACACCATATATTTT
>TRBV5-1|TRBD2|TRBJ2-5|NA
CASSLSGGSVKETQYF
TGCGCCAGCAGCCTCAGCGGGGGGAGTGTAAAAGAGACCCAGTACTTC
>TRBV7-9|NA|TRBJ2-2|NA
CASRSTDSGELFF
TGTGCCAGCAGATCTACAGATTCCGGGGAGCTGTTTTTT
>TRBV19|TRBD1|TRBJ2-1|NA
CASSPTRQGVFNEQFF
TGTGCCAGTAGTCCCACGAGACAGGGAGTGTTCAATGAGCAGTTCTTC
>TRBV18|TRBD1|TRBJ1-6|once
CASSPRGQASYNSPLHF
TGTGCCAGCTCACCCCGGGGACAGGCAAGCTATAATTCACCCCTCCACTTT
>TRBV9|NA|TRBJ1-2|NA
CASSPRGLGMGYTF
TGTGCCAGCAGCCCTCGGGGTCTGGGCATGGGCTACACCTTC
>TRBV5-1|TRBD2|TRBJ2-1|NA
CASSLLAGDGDPFF
TGCGCCAGCAGCCTCCTGGCGGGGGACGGGGATCCGTTCTTC
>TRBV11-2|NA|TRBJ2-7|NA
CASSSGQGSDEQYF
TGTGCCAGCAGCTCGGGCCAGGGAAGCGACGAGCAGTACTTC
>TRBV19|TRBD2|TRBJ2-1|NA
CASSSSGGQFF
TGTGCCAGTAGTTCTAGCGGGGGGCAGTTCTTC
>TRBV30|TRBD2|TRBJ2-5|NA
CAWNPSGQETQYF
TGTGCCTGGAACCCTAGCGGACAAGAGACCCAGTACTTC
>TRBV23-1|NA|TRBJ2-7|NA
CASIKASDDPGLYEQYF
TGCGCCAGCATCAAGGCTAGCGACGACCCCGGACTTTACGAGCAGTACTTC
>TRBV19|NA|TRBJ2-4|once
CASSIEGAGNIQYF
TGTGCCAGTAGTATAGAGGGGGCAGGAAACATTCAGTACTTC